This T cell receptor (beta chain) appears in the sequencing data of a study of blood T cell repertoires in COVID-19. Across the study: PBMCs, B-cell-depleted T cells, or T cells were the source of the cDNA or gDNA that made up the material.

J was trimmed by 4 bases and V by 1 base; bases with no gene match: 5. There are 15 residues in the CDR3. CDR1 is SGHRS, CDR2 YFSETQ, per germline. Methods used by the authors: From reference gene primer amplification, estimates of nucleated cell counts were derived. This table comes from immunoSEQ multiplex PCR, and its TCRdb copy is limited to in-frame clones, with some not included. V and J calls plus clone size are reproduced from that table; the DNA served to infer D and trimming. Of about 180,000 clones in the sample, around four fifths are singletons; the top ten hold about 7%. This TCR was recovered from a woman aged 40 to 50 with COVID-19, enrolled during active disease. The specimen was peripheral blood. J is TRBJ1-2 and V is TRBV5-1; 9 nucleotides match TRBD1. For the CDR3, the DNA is TGCGCCAGCAGCTTGCTGGACAGGGGAGCCTATGGCTACACCTTC. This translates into CASSLLDRGAYGYTF.